The 16 T cell receptor beta chains below come from one sample, sequenced in a study of PD-1 blockade in classical Hodgkin lymphoma. Here immunoSEQ multiplex PCR was the method, and the copy in TCRdb shows in-frame clones only, minus some. Of about 84,000 clones in the sample, roughly 90% were seen once. No patient escaped relapse after autologous stem cell transplantation, and brentuximab vedotin exposure varied. Here the sequenced sample was peripheral blood mononuclear cells (PBMCs), taken at baseline. The receptors originated from a human donor with classical Hodgkin lymphoma.

The chain employs TRBV7-2 and TRBJ2-1; the D is unclear. This CDR3 spans 13 amino acids. V lost 3 bases and J 7 bases, leaving 10 bases between the germline ends. Germline CDR1 SGHTA, CDR2 FQGNSA. The CDR3: CASSFRLDNEQFF. CDR3 coding DNA: TGTGCCAGCAGCTTCCGACTTGATAATGAGCAGTTCTTC.

The CDR3 region is CAWSGRTGGVQPQHF. The CDR3 bases are TGTGCCTGGAGTGGAAGGACAGGGGGCGTTCAGCCCCAGCATTTT. V usage is TRBV30 and J usage is TRBJ1-5; 11 bases fit TRBD1. Germline lookup yields CDR1 GTSNPN and CDR2 SVGIG (reference sequence). The V segment lost 1 base and the J segment 6 bases; nucleotides outside the gene matches: 5. The CDR3 has 15 residues.

This clone has just one count. The rearrangement joins TRBV27 to TRBJ1-1; 7 positions agree with TRBD1. From germline, CDR1 is MNHEY and CDR2 SMNVEV (reference sequence). This CDR3 spans 14 amino acids. V was pared by 5 bases and J by 1 base, with 4 bases of the junction left unmatched. The CDR3 loop is CASSTQGRNTEAFF. In DNA form, the CDR3 reads TGTGCCAGCAGTACACAGGGGCGGAACACTGAAGCTTTCTTT.

This clone showed up just a few times. The V and J genes are TRBV4-2 and TRBJ2-6; D remains unclear. Trimming pared 1 base from V and 0 bases from J, leaving 7 bases between. Germline-derived CDR1 and CDR2 are LGHNA and YNFKEQ. The CDR3 loop spans 16 amino acids. The CDR3 spells CASSQVSSSGANVLTF. DNA of the CDR3: TGTGCCAGCAGCCAAGTGTCCAGCTCTGGGGCCAACGTCCTGACTTTC.

In its sample, this clone was seen once. This CDR3 reads CASSFQDRPNGGYTF. Written as DNA, the CDR3 is TGTGCCAGCAGTTTTCAGGACAGGCCTAACGGCGGCTACACCTTC. The chain is built from TRBV28 and TRBJ1-2, with TRBD1 matching over 7 bases. The CDR3 covers 15 residues. Germline values: CDR1 MDHEN, CDR2 SYDVKM. Unmatched junction bases numbered 12, after V lost 3 bases and J lost 8 bases.

The V and J genes are TRBV30 and TRBJ2-2; a possible D gene is TRBD1 (6 bases). V was clipped by 1 base and J by 4 bases, with 16 bases between them. Germline-derived CDR1 and CDR2 are GTSNPN and SVGIG (reference sequence). The CDR3 spans 16 residues. The CDR3 is CAWSAKQGRGTGELFF. In DNA form, the CDR3 reads TGTGCCTGGAGTGCTAAACAGGGCCGGGGCACCGGGGAGCTGTTTTTT.

The chain couples TRBV29-1 to TRBJ2-7, with D possibly matching TRBD2 (6 bases). CDR1 is SQVTM and CDR2 is ANQGSEA in the germline V gene. There are 12 residues in the CDR3. Trimming removed 4 bases at V and 5 bases at J, with 12 bases between. In DNA form, the CDR3 reads TGCAGCGTTGTGGAGGGCATGGACGAGCAGTACTTC. It encodes CSVVEGMDEQYF.

This rearrangement joins TRBV10-3 to TRBJ2-1, with TRBD2 matching over 11 bases. This CDR3 is 16 amino acids long. V dropped 0 bases and J dropped 5; count of bases not matched to a gene: 3. Germline CDR1 reads ENHRY; CDR2 reads SYGVKD. CDR3 coding DNA: TGTGCCATCAGTGAGTCTAGCGGGAGGGCCAACAATGAGCAGTTCTTC. This codes for CAISESSGRANNEQFF.

The V call is TRBV5-4, the J call TRBJ2-5; TRBD2 aligns across 7 bases. V gave up 0 bases and J gave up 3 bases; unmatched junction bases: 5. The CDR3 length is 15 residues. CDR1 SGHNT and CDR2 YYREEE come from the germline V gene (reference sequence). The DNA for the CDR3 is TGTGCCAGCAGCTTGGCTGGGAGCGGGAAAGAGACCCAGTACTTC. Amino acids: CASSLAGSGKETQYF.

By sample share, this clone is medium-sized. The chain is built from TRBV6-1 and TRBJ2-5; weak D call: TRBD1 (6 bases). Germline lookup yields CDR1 MNHNS and CDR2 SASEGT. The CDR3 is made up of 14 amino acids. The V and J ends lost 6 bases and 1 base respectively, with 12 bases between them. DNA of the CDR3: TGTGCCAGCAGCTCCTGGGGGCCCCAAGAGACCCAGTACTTC. The encoded protein is CASSSWGPQETQYF.

The chain has TRBV11-2 and TRBJ2-7; 8 positions match TRBD1. Trimming at V came to 5 bases and at J to 7 bases, leaving 7 bases not matched to a gene. The V gene's germline CDR1 is SGHAT and CDR2 FQNNGV. The CDR3 runs to 13 residues. The CDR3 here is CASSTGQGGEQYF. DNA of the CDR3: TGTGCCAGCAGCACCGGACAGGGCGGGGAGCAGTACTTC.

This sequence joins TRBV4-1 and TRBJ2-1; unclear D gene. V dropped 1 base and J dropped 10 bases, with 14 bases sitting between them. Germline V gene sequence: CDR1 MGHRA, CDR2 YSYEKL. The CDR3 runs to 14 residues. The CDR3 bases are TGCGCCAGCAGCCAAGGCTCGCCGGTTTCGGAGCAGTTCTTC. It is translated as CASSQGSPVSEQFF.

The chain combines TRBV27 with TRBJ1-2; D possibly corresponds to TRBD1 (5 bases). Germline assignment: CDR1 MNHEY and CDR2 SMNVEV (reference sequence). Between the trimmed V and J ends, which lost 4 bases and 4 bases, there was a span of 13 bases. The length of the CDR3 is 14 residues. Here the CDR3 reads CASSSPTASYGYTF. The CDR3 DNA reads as TGTGCCAGCAGTTCCCCGACAGCAAGCTATGGCTACACCTTC.

The chain couples TRBV19 to TRBJ1-1, with D possibly TRBD1 on 6 matching bases. V was cut by 5 bases and J by 6 bases, with 10 bases left in between. This CDR3 comprises 12 residues. The germline CDR1 and CDR2 sequences are LNHDA and SQIVND (reference sequence). The DNA of the CDR3 is TGTGCCAGTAGTCCAGGGGTGGCTGAAGCTTTCTTT. Protein: CASSPGVAEAFF. The variable domain in full, with the rest retrieved from reference TRBV19 and TRBJ1-1, is DGGITQSPKYLFRKEGQNVTLSCEQNLNHDAMYWYRQDPGQGLRLIYYSQIVNDFQKGDIAEGYSVSREKKESFPLTVTSAQKNPTAFYLCASSPGVAEAFFGQGTRLTVV.

V and J are TRBV20-1 and TRBJ2-1; no clear D gene. The CDR3 length is 10 residues. Germline V gene lookup returns CDR1 DFQATT and CDR2 SNEGSKA (reference sequence). The CDR3 here is CRPPSPGPFF. DNA for the CDR3: TGCAGGCCACCATCTCCCGGCCCGTTCTTC.

This chain uses TRBV10-3 with TRBJ2-5, with D hard to call. The V end lost 3 bases, the J end lost 5 bases, and 10 bases lay between the germline ends. CDR3 length equals 13 residues. Germline V gene lookup returns CDR1 ENHRY and CDR2 SYGVKD. This CDR3 reads CAISDTPAETQYF. The DNA for the CDR3 is TGTGCCATCAGTGACACCCCGGCCGAGACCCAGTACTTC.